These 31 T cell receptor beta chains were sequenced from one sample in a study of vaccination and CD4 T cells after COVID-19. Treatment: roughly 10-day PBMC culture with coronavirus spike peptide pools or control peptides (ViraFEST assay). Their antigen targets remain unknown. An Oncomine TCR Beta short-read assay was used to sequence the DNA from cultured CD4+ T cells. TCRdb re-analysed the PCR reads in MiXCR, keeping a single row per CDR3 protein. The sample lists some 14,000 distinct CDR3 sequences, 30% occurring once. The material sequenced was cultured CD4+ T cells from blood. These receptors were collected from a human donor with COVID-19.

The chain recombines TRBV20-1 with TRBJ1-1; TRBD1 might be the D (6 bases). The CDR3 is made up of 13 amino acids. CDR1 is DFQATT and CDR2 is SNEGSKA in the germline V gene (reference sequence). Trimming took off 7 bases at V and 10 bases at J, with 22 bases between the two ends. CDR3 sequence (DNA): TGCAGTGTTGGGACCACCGCATTAGGGGGAGCTTTCTTT. This codes for CSVGTTALGGAFF.

J is TRBJ2-1 and V is TRBV20-1; 7 bases line up with TRBD2. This CDR3 spans 14 amino acids. Per the germline V gene, CDR1 is DFQATT and CDR2 is SNEGSKA (reference sequence). V dropped 5 bases and J dropped 5; count of bases not matched to a gene: 9. The CDR3 protein is CSAGGLVGDNEQFF. Here the CDR3 DNA reads TGCAGTGCTGGCGGACTAGTAGGCGACAATGAGCAGTTCTTC.

This rearrangement joins TRBV28 to TRBJ1-4; 7 bases agree with TRBD1. This CDR3 has 14 amino acids. Losses at the gene ends were 6 bases for V and 3 bases for J; bases not matched to a gene: 4. From germline, CDR1 is MDHEN and CDR2 SYDVKM. The CDR3 sequence: CASSRGGPNEKLFF. CDR3 coding DNA: TGTGCCAGCAGCAGGGGGGGCCCTAATGAAAAACTGTTTTTT.

CDR3 protein: CASSWGQGARSNQPQHF. DNA for the CDR3: TGTGCCAGCAGTTGGGGGCAGGGGGCTAGAAGCAATCAGCCCCAGCATTTT. The chain carries TRBV28 and TRBJ1-5; TRBD1 matches 8 bases. The germline CDR1 and CDR2 sequences are MDHEN and SYDVKM. The ends lost 4 bases at V and 1 base at J; junction bases unmatched: 9. The CDR3 is 17 residues long.

This clonotype was observed a handful of times. This chain links TRBV19 with TRBJ1-5, with 8 bases matching TRBD1. Trimming removed 6 bases from V and 0 bases from J; junction bases left unmatched: 13. In germline, CDR1 is LNHDA, CDR2 SQIVND (reference sequence). The CDR3 extends over 18 amino acids. In DNA, the CDR3 is TGTGCCAGTAGACCGACCCGGACAGGGCCCTTTAGCAATCAGCCCCAGCATTTT. This encodes CASRPTRTGPFSNQPQHF.

V and J are TRBV28 and TRBJ1-5; 10 bases are shared with TRBD1. After removal of 6 bases from V and 1 base from J, the junction contained 9 bases not matched to a gene. CDR3 size: 17 residues. Germline V gene sequence: CDR1 MDHEN, CDR2 SYDVKM. The CDR3 is CASRTDRGLSSNQPQHF. For the CDR3, the DNA is TGTGCCAGCAGGACTGACAGGGGGCTATCGAGCAATCAGCCCCAGCATTTT.

The V gene is TRBV5-1, the J gene TRBJ2-5; TRBD2 aligns across 8 bases. Per the germline V gene, CDR1 is SGHRS and CDR2 is YFSETQ. The CDR3 runs to 15 residues. J lost 4 bases, V lost 2 bases, and 7 bases had no gene match. The CDR3 protein is CASSFRGGLSETQYF. For the CDR3, the DNA is TGCGCCAGCAGCTTTCGCGGGGGGCTGTCAGAGACCCAGTACTTC.

This clonotype is medium-sized by share. The chain links TRBV24-1 to TRBJ2-3; D may be TRBD1 or TRBD2 (5 bases each). The V gene lost 7 bases and the J gene lost 3 bases, with 13 bases spanning the gap. The CDR3 has 14 residues. The germline CDR1 and CDR2 sequences are KGHDR and SFDVKD. The CDR3 DNA follows: TGTGCCACCAGACTAGGGGAATTGACAGATACGCAGTATTTT. Its translation is CATRLGELTDTQYF.

This clonotype was counted between two and nine times. V usage is TRBV20-1 and J usage is TRBJ2-7, with D possibly matching TRBD2 (5 bases). Trimming took off 4 bases at V and 2 bases at J, with 12 bases between the two ends. This CDR3 contains 13 residues. Germline values: CDR1 DFQATT, CDR2 SNEGSKA (reference sequence). The CDR3 DNA sequence: TGCAGTGCTATAGGCGGGCGTACCTACGAGCAGTACTTC. Translation: CSAIGGRTYEQYF.

This clonotype turned up a few times. V and J are TRBV20-1 and TRBJ1-6, with TRBD1 as a possible D gene (5 bases). Germline V gives CDR1 DFQATT, CDR2 SNEGSKA (reference sequence). The V gene lost 1 base and the J gene lost 9 bases, with 10 bases spanning the gap. The CDR3 spans 13 residues. The CDR3 sequence: CSARGGVGSPLHF. In nucleotides, the CDR3 is TGCAGTGCTAGAGGAGGGGTAGGTTCACCCCTCCACTTT.

The chain has TRBV2 and TRBJ1-5; D unclear. The CDR3 is made up of 12 amino acids. Trimming left V 8 bases short and J 3 bases short, with 8 bases between. Per the germline V gene, CDR1 is SNHLY and CDR2 is FYNNEI. CDR3 in DNA: TGTGCCAGCTCAGGAGACAATCAGCCCCAGCATTTT. It encodes CASSGDNQPQHF.

V gene TRBV27 combines with J gene TRBJ1-1, with 9 bases that match TRBD1. Germline V CDR1 and CDR2: MNHEY, SMNVEV (reference sequence). The length of the CDR3 is 13 residues. V lost 6 bases and J lost 1; bases outside the gene matches: 0. CDR3 bases: TGTGCCAGCAGGGGACAGGGGAACACTGAAGCTTTCTTT. Translation gives CASRGQGNTEAFF.

This clonotype was recorded a few times. This rearrangement joins TRBV7-3 to TRBJ2-5; 7 positions match TRBD1. From germline, CDR1 is SGHTA and CDR2 FQGTGA. J lost 5 bases, V lost 5 bases, and 11 bases had no gene match. This CDR3 is built from 15 residues. The CDR3 DNA reads as TGTGCCAGCAGCCCTGGACAGGTTTGGGGCGAGACCCAGTACTTC. This gives the protein CASSPGQVWGETQYF.

This chain joins TRBV28 and TRBJ1-1, with no clear D. CDR1 is MDHEN, CDR2 SYDVKM, per germline. The CDR3 is 12 amino acids. V gave up 6 bases and J gave up 2 bases, with 7 bases separating them. CDR3: CASRDGNTEAFF. CDR3 coding DNA: TGTGCCAGCAGGGATGGCAACACTGAAGCTTTCTTT.

About this clonotype: A read error may account for a junction end that differs from germline. The V call is TRBV6-1, the J call TRBJ1-5, with TRBD1 matching over 12 bases. The CDR3 sequence is 15 residues long. The germline CDR1 and CDR2 sequences are MNHNS and SASEGT. CDR3 sequence (DNA): TGTGCCAGCGGCCGCGGGACAGGGGGCAACCAGCCCCAGCATTTT. Residues: CASGRGTGGNQPQHF.

The rearrangement joins TRBV5-4 to TRBJ2-3, with 10 nucleotides matching TRBD2. The length of the CDR3 is 17 residues. Germline V gene data show CDR1 as SGHNT and CDR2 as YYREEE (reference sequence). The ends lost 2 bases at V and 0 bases at J; junction bases unmatched: 6. The chain's CDR3 is CASSFFKGLASTDTQYF. CDR3 DNA: TGTGCCAGCAGCTTCTTTAAGGGACTAGCGAGCACAGATACGCAGTATTTT.

The rearrangement links TRBV15 to TRBJ2-3; D may be TRBD2 (6 bases). CDR3 length: 16 amino acids. Germline CDR1 is LNHNV and CDR2 is YYDKDF (reference sequence). V was clipped by 7 bases and J by 7 bases, with 24 bases between them. This CDR3 is CATTLNGRGEPYTQYF. The CDR3 DNA follows: TGTGCCACCACCCTGAATGGGCGGGGCGAACCCTATACGCAGTATTTT. Filled out from reference TRBV15 and TRBJ2-3, the complete variable domain reads DAMVIQNPRYQVTQFGKPVTLSCSQTLNHNVMYWYQQKSSQAPKLLFHYYDKDFNNEADTPDNFQSRRPNTSFCFLDIRSPGLGDTAMYLCATTLNGRGEPYTQYFGPGTRLTVL.

The chain links TRBV5-6 to TRBJ2-7; 8 bases map to TRBD1. The V gene end was trimmed by 3 bases and the J gene end by 2 bases; junction bases not matched to a gene: 4. Germline CDR1 is SGHDT and CDR2 is YYEEEE. The CDR3 is 14 residues long. DNA for the CDR3: TGTGCCAGCAGCTGGGGACAGGTAGCCTACGAGCAGTACTTC. Protein product: CASSWGQVAYEQYF.

The genes are TRBV7-2 and TRBJ2-7, with D possibly matching TRBD2 (5 bases). Trimming took off 0 bases at V and 3 bases at J, with 15 bases between the two ends. CDR1 SGHTA and CDR2 FQGNSA come from the germline V gene. The CDR3 spans 16 residues. The CDR3: CASSLAGRRTSYEQYF. CDR3 nucleotide sequence: TGTGCCAGCAGCTTAGCGGGGAGACGGACCAGCTACGAGCAGTACTTC. Combining the CDR3 with reference TRBV7-2 and TRBJ2-7 gives the whole variable domain GAGVSQSPSNKVTEKGKDVELRCDPISGHTALYWYRQSLGQGLEFLIYFQGNSAPDKSGLPSDRFSAERTGGSVSTLTIQRTQQEDSAVYLCASSLAGRRTSYEQYFGPGTRLTVT.

J is TRBJ2-3 and V is TRBV12-5; no reliable D call. Germline V gene sequence: CDR1 LGHNT, CDR2 FRNRAP. Trimming left V 5 bases short and J 1 base short, with 7 bases between. The CDR3 is made up of 13 amino acids. CDR3 loop: CASGPRGTDTQYF. CDR3 bases: TGTGCTAGTGGTCCCCGCGGCACAGATACGCAGTATTTT.

This chain joins TRBV12-3 or TRBV12-4 and TRBJ1-5; tentatively, D is TRBD1 (6 bases). CDR3 length: 15 residues. V dropped 6 bases and J dropped 3 bases, with 15 bases sitting between them. CDR3 sequence (DNA): TGTGCCAGCAGCTTAATCGGGACACTCAATCAGCCCCAGCATTTT. Translation gives CASSLIGTLNQPQHF.

This chain links TRBV5-4 with TRBJ2-2; 7 positions match TRBD1. With 4 bases clipped from V and 4 bases from J, the junction kept 4 bases outside the gene matches. This CDR3 has 14 residues. Germline V lookup: CDR1 SGHNT, CDR2 YYREEE (reference sequence). The CDR3 loop is CASSEGQFTGELFF. For the CDR3, the DNA is TGTGCCAGCAGCGAGGGACAGTTCACCGGGGAGCTGTTTTTT. Full variable domain (missing parts from reference TRBV5-4 and TRBJ2-2): ETGVTQSPTHLIKTRGQQVTLRCSSQSGHNTVSWYQQALGQGPQFIFQYYREEENGRGNFPPRFSGLQFPNYSSELNVNALELDDSALYLCASSEGQFTGELFFGEGSRLTVL.

The chain recombines TRBV5-4 with TRBJ1-2; TRBD1 might be the D (5 bases). The germline V and J ends were trimmed by 0 bases and 2 bases, with 8 bases remaining between them. The CDR3 is made up of 14 amino acids. CDR1 and CDR2 (germline): SGHNT, YYREEE (reference sequence). The CDR3 coding sequence is TGTGCCAGCAGCTTGGGAGGGGAAAACTATGGCTACACCTTC. Protein sequence: CASSLGGENYGYTF.

J is TRBJ2-5 and V is TRBV5-1; D possibly matches TRBD1 or TRBD2 (6 bases each). Deletions cut 7 bases from V and 5 bases from J, with 15 bases between. There are 13 residues in the CDR3. Per the germline V gene, CDR1 is SGHRS and CDR2 is YFSETQ. CDR3 sequence reads: CASLGGGPETQYF. The CDR3 DNA is TGCGCCAGCCTTGGTGGGGGGCCGGAGACCCAGTACTTC.

The chain carries TRBV30 and TRBJ2-5; D may match TRBD1 or TRBD2 (5 bases each). This CDR3 spans 12 amino acids. CDR1 and CDR2 from the germline V gene are GTSNPN and SVGIG (reference sequence). Trimming shortened V by 7 bases and J by 0 bases, and 9 bases separated the two germline ends. CDR3 sequence: CALGRDQETQYF. The CDR3 DNA reads as TGTGCCTTGGGACGGGACCAAGAGACCCAGTACTTC. Based on the CDR3 plus reference TRBV30 and TRBJ2-5, the full variable domain is SQTIHQWPATLVQPVGSPLSLECTVEGTSNPNLYWYRQAAGRGLQLLFYSVGIGQISSEVPQNLSASRPQDRQFILSSKKLLLSDSGFYLCALGRDQETQYFGPGTRLLVL.

This clonotype is large in the sample. The chain has TRBV2 and TRBJ1-5, with TRBD1 identical over 8 bases. The J segment lost 6 bases and the V segment lost 8 bases, leaving 6 bases of the junction unmatched. The CDR3 has 13 residues. Per the germline V gene, CDR1 is SNHLY and CDR2 is FYNNEI. This chain's CDR3 is CASEQGGLQPQHF. In DNA, the CDR3 is TGTGCCAGCGAACAGGGGGGGCTTCAGCCCCAGCATTTT.

The chain is built from TRBV10-2 and TRBJ1-2; D is unresolved. This CDR3 region has 15 residues. CDR1 and CDR2 from the germline V gene are WSHSY and SAAADI. V was trimmed by 3 bases and J by 3 bases, leaving 14 bases between them. The CDR3 DNA sequence: TGCGCCAGCAGTGATACCCTCCCGGCGGACTATGGCTACACCTTC. Amino acids: CASSDTLPADYGYTF.

The V and J genes are TRBV18 and TRBJ1-5, with 7 bases matching TRBD1. Germline loops: CDR1 KGHSH, CDR2 LQKENI. The V segment lost 3 bases and the J segment 6 bases; nucleotides outside the gene matches: 5. This CDR3 region has 14 residues. The CDR3 protein is CASSPTGSAQPQHF. DNA for the CDR3: TGTGCCAGCTCACCGACAGGGTCGGCTCAGCCCCAGCATTTT.

The chain joins TRBV5-8 to TRBJ2-1; D uncertain. The germline V gene encodes CDR1 SGHTS and CDR2 YDEGEE. V lost 4 bases to trimming and J lost 9 bases, with 17 bases between them. The CDR3 runs to 14 residues. The CDR3 nucleotides are TGTGCCAGCAGCCCTGGCTTGCTTGGAAGTGAGCAGTTCTTC. It translates to CASSPGLLGSEQFF.

The chain has TRBV5-1 and TRBJ2-2, with a possible D match to TRBD1 (6 bases). The CDR3 runs 14 residues. Trimming shortened V by 4 bases and J by 2 bases, and 9 bases separated the two germline ends. Germline assignment: CDR1 SGHRS and CDR2 YFSETQ. CDR3 in DNA: TGCGCCAGCAGCCAGGGGTTAAACACCGGGGAGCTGTTTTTT. Protein sequence: CASSQGLNTGELFF.

The chain uses TRBV10-3 and TRBJ1-1, with 8 bases identical to TRBD1. The CDR3 loop spans 15 amino acids. V lost 6 bases to trimming and J lost 1 base; unmatched junction nucleotides: 7. Germline CDR1 is ENHRY and CDR2 is SYGVKD. CDR3 DNA sequence: TGTGCCATCAGCCCCAGGGGACAGGCGAACACTGAAGCTTTCTTT. The encoded protein is CAISPRGQANTEAFF.